This T cell receptor (beta chain) was profiled in a study of T cells in Graves' hyperthyroidism and ophthalmopathy. This clonotype was seen only a few times. RNA transcripts served as the template for amplifying TCR beta CDR3 regions. A first-round RT-PCR of the TCR CDR3 used the HTBI primer set. TCRdb passed the multiplex PCR reads through MiXCR, listing each CDR3 protein once. Of fewer than 450,000 distinct CDR3 sequences listed, 17% are singletons. Trimming removed 5 bases at V and 4 bases at J, with 21 bases between. Germline CDR1 SEHNR, CDR2 FQNEAQ (reference sequence). The CDR3 totals 17 residues. Investigators excluded patients with uncontrolled infection, other autoimmune disease, pregnancy or lactation.

The source of this sequence is a woman in her twenties or thirties with Graves' hyperthyroidism that later progressed to Graves' ophthalmopathy. The chain links TRBV7-9 to TRBJ2-1; possibly TRBD2 for D (6 bases). Sequenced: blood. The CDR3 here is CASSASSRGFLYNEQFF. DNA of the CDR3: TGTGCCAGCAGCGCGTCCTCCCGGGGGTTTTTATACAATGAGCAGTTCTTC.